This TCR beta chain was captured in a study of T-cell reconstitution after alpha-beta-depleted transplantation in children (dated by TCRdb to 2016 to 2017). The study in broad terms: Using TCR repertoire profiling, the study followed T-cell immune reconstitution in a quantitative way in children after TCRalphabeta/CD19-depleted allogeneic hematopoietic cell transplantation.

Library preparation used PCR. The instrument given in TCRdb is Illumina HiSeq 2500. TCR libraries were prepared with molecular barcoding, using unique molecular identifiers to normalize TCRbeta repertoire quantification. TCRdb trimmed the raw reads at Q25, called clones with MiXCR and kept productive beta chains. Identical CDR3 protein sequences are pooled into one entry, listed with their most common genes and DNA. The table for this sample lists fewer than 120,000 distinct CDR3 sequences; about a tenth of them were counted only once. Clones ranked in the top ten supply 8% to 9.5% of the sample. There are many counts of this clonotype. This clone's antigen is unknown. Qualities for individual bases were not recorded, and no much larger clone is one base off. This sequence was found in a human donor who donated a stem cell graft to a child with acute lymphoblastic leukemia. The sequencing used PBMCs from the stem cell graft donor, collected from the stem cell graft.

CDR3 protein: CSARGGNEQFF. The DNA reads as follows: TGCAGTGCTAGGGGAGGGAATGAGCAGTTCTTC. In this chain, TRBV20-1 is recombined with TRBJ2-1, and 7 junction bases match TRBD2. The CDR3 has 11 amino acids, counting the end cysteine and phenylalanine. The DNA shown is the 33-base CDR3, in frame from base 1. CDR1 DFQATT and CDR2 SNEGSKA are derived from the germline V gene (reference sequence). The germline V end is reduced by 3 bases and the J end by 7 bases; junction bases left unmatched: 0.